The text below deals with one TCR beta chain. What it binds is unknown. Trimming pared 3 bases from V and 0 bases from J, leaving 9 bases between. Germline V lookup: CDR1 ENHRY, CDR2 SYGVKD. The CDR3 has 15 residues. This entry is derived from a study of T cell clonotyping in hematopoietic cell transplantation. Overall study context: Recipients' pretransplant samples followed cytoreduction.

This table comes from immunoSEQ multiplex PCR, and its TCRdb copy is limited to in-frame clones, with some not included. The sample records tens of thousands of clones, about 92% being singletons. Time point indicated: recipient sample about 28 days before transplant, after cytoreduction. Samples: about 28 days before transplant, then days 30, 100 and 180 after. Points from the study as a whole: Pathologically expanded recipient clonotypes increased progressively from day 30 to day 180 as diversity fell.

V usage is TRBV10-3 and J usage is TRBJ1-3, with unresolved D. The sequence came from a man over 45 with acute myeloid leukemia. Some clones in this sample may be carry-over from other donors' samples. This specimen was peripheral blood mononuclear cells, taken before stem cell transplant. CDR3 nucleotide sequence: TGTGCCATCAGTGAACATTCCTTCTCTGGAAACACCATATATTTT. Its translation is CAISEHSFSGNTIYF.